This T cell receptor (beta chain) appears in the sequencing data of a study of T cells in Graves' hyperthyroidism and ophthalmopathy. The authors obtained PBMCs from about 9 ml of fresh peripheral blood. Template material for amplifying TCR beta CDR3 regions consisted of RNA transcripts. The HTBI primer set was used in a first-round RT-PCR of the TCR CDR3. Each CDR3 protein gets one entry after TCRdb re-called the multiplex PCR reads with MiXCR. The sample lists approximately 590,000 distinct CDR3 sequences, 15% to 19% seen once, with roughly 6.6% in the top ten. Germline assignment: CDR1 SGHDT and CDR2 YYEEEE. The V end lost 0 bases, the J end lost 1 base, and 10 bases lay between the germline ends. This CDR3 has 15 residues.

The genes are TRBV5-6 and TRBJ1-1, with no clear D. The specimen was blood. The receptor comes from a woman aged 30 to 39 with Graves' hyperthyroidism. This CDR3 reads CASSLDRGTNTEAFF. The CDR3 nucleotides are TGTGCCAGCAGCTTGGACCGGGGAACGAACACTGAAGCTTTCTTT. Combining the CDR3 with reference TRBV5-6 and TRBJ1-1 gives the whole variable domain DAGVTQSPTHLIKTRGQQVTLRCSPKSGHDTVSWYQQALGQGPQFIFQYYEEEERQRGNFPDRFSGHQFPNYSSELNVNALLLGDSALYLCASSLDRGTNTEAFFGQGTRLTVV.